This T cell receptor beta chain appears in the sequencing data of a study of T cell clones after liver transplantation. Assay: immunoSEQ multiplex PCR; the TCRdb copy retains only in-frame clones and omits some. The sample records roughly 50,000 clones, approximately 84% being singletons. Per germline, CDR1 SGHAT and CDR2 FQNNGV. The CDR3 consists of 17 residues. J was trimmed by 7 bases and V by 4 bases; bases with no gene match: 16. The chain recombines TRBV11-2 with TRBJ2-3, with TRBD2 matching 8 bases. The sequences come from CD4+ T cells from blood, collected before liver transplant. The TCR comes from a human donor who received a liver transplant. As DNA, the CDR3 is TGTGCCAGCAGCTCCATAACCGGAGCTCGGGAGGGATATACGCAGTATTTT. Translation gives CASSSITGAREGYTQYF.